Below, 9 T cell receptor beta chains from the same sample are listed, as sequenced in a study of T-cell reconstitution after alpha-beta-depleted transplantation in children. For TCRbeta, the library was prepared with unique molecular identifiers. MiXCR was run by TCRdb on the PCR reads, yielding one entry per CDR3 protein. The sample includes nearly 400,000 distinct CDR3 sequences, about a fifth of them seen just once. The starting material was PBMCs from the stem cell graft donor, obtained from the stem cell graft. These TCRs come from a human donor who donated a stem cell graft to a child with acute myeloid leukemia.

V is TRBV12-5 and J is TRBJ2-7; 9 bases line up with TRBD1. The CDR3 length is 14 residues. Germline CDR1 and CDR2: LGHNT and FRNRAP. V trimming: 6 bases; J trimming: 5 bases; junction bases outside the gene matches: 8. CDR3 protein: CASGPGTGMNEQYF. The DNA of the CDR3 is TGTGCTAGTGGCCCCGGGACAGGGATGAACGAGCAGTACTTC.

Here the CDR3 reads CASSLEQGRTNEQFF. The CDR3 region has the DNA TGCGCCAGCAGCTTGGAACAGGGAAGAACGAATGAGCAGTTCTTC. This chain joins TRBV5-1 and TRBJ2-1, with D maybe TRBD1 (6 bases). This CDR3 has 15 residues. Germline V gene sequence: CDR1 SGHRS, CDR2 YFSETQ. Trimming took off 0 bases at V and 7 bases at J, with 14 bases between the two ends.

The V call is TRBV28, the J call TRBJ2-1; 7 bases agree with TRBD1. After removal of 10 bases from V and 0 bases from J, the junction contained 3 bases not matched to a gene. CDR3 length: 13 residues. Germline-derived CDR1 and CDR2 are MDHEN and SYDVKM. The DNA of the CDR3 is TGTGCCACCGGGACAGTCTCCTACAATGAGCAGTTCTTC. Translation gives CATGTVSYNEQFF.

The V gene is TRBV3-1, the J gene TRBJ2-1; either TRBD1 or TRBD2 may fit D (5 bases each). The CDR3 runs to 17 residues. CDR1 is LGHDT and CDR2 is YNNKEL in the germline V gene (reference sequence). The germline V and J ends were trimmed by 1 base and 9 bases, with 22 bases remaining between them. CDR3 DNA sequence: TGTGCCAGCAGCCAAGCTGGGAGTCAGGGTCCCTTCGTTGAGCAGTTCTTC. Its translation: CASSQAGSQGPFVEQFF.

The chain combines TRBV24-1 with TRBJ2-6; 9 nucleotides agree with TRBD1. The CDR3 is 16 residues long. The germline gives CDR1 KGHDR, CDR2 SFDVKD. The ends lost 9 bases at V and 2 bases at J; junction bases unmatched: 7. DNA of the CDR3: TGTGCCACCGCGGGACAGGGTATGGCTGGGGCCAACGTCCTGACTTTC. The encoded protein is CATAGQGMAGANVLTF.

This clonotype occurred a few times. The chain couples TRBV5-1 to TRBJ1-1; tentatively, D is TRBD1 (6 bases). V lost 6 bases and J lost 0, with 12 bases in between. Germline V CDR1 and CDR2: SGHRS, YFSETQ. This CDR3 spans 14 amino acids. Here the CDR3 reads CASTLQGLNTEAFF. As DNA, the CDR3 is TGCGCCAGCACCCTACAGGGTTTGAACACTGAAGCTTTCTTT. Looking up the rest from reference TRBV5-1 and TRBJ1-1 gives the full variable domain: KAGVTQTPRYLIKTRGQQVTLSCSPISGHRSVSWYQQTPGQGLQFLFEYFSETQRNKGNFPGRFSGRQFSNSRSEMNVSTLELGDSALYLCASTLQGLNTEAFFGQGTRLTVV.

This clonotype was seen many times. The V call is TRBV20-1, the J call TRBJ2-7; D is unclear. The CDR3 loop spans 14 amino acids. CDR1 DFQATT and CDR2 SNEGSKA come from the germline V gene (reference sequence). Between the trimmed V and J ends, which lost 3 bases and 5 bases, there was a span of 17 bases. The CDR3 sequence: CSASAGRKWDEQYF. The CDR3 coding sequence is TGCAGTGCTAGTGCTGGTAGGAAGTGGGACGAGCAGTACTTC.

This clonotype was counted ten times or more. The rearrangement joins TRBV25-1 to TRBJ2-2; D may be TRBD2 (6 bases). The CDR3 is made up of 14 amino acids. Germline V gene sequence: CDR1 MGHDK, CDR2 SYGVNS. V lost 4 bases and J lost 3, with 9 bases in between. The CDR3 here is CASSVGGDTGELFF. In DNA, the CDR3 is TGTGCCAGCAGTGTTGGAGGGGACACCGGGGAGCTGTTTTTT. The entire variable domain, with the rest obtained from reference TRBV25-1 and TRBJ2-2, is as follows: EADIYQTPRYLVIGTGKKITLECSQTMGHDKMYWYQQDPGMELHLIHYSYGVNSTEKGDLSSESTVSRIRTEHFPLTLESARPSHTSQYLCASSVGGDTGELFFGEGSRLTVL.

This clonotype has a handful of counts. This chain connects TRBV4-1 to TRBJ2-7; 7 nucleotides match TRBD2. V lost 3 bases, J lost 3 bases, and 11 bases stayed unmatched. The CDR3 covers 16 residues. CDR1 and CDR2 from the germline V gene are MGHRA and YSYEKL. The CDR3 coding sequence is TGCGCCAGCAGCCAGCGCCTCGGGCTAGCGGACTACGAGCAGTACTTC. Protein: CASSQRLGLADYEQYF.